What follows are 17 T cell receptor beta chains derived from one specimen sequenced in a study of blood T cells in healthy people across ages. Then a second PCR, running about 6 to 11 cycles, was carried out with a sample-barcoded 5' primer and a J-beta primer mix. TCRdb passed the 5' RACE reads through MiXCR, listing each CDR3 protein once. The table has fewer than 900,000 distinct CDR3 sequences, roughly 44% seen once. The sequencing input was blood. The receptors stem from a woman aged 55-75 years in good health.

This chain connects TRBV12-3 or TRBV12-4 to TRBJ2-4; no clear D. The J call may be wrong; the DNA end is better matched by TRBJ2-7. The CDR3 runs to 17 residues. DNA of the CDR3: TGTGCCAGCAGTCCCGTACAATCCCCGACACGGACCGACGAGCAGTACTTC. It encodes CASSPVQSPTRTDEQYF.

Remarks on this clonotype: An end of the junction does not agree with germline; a read error may underlie this. This chain connects TRBV6-2 or TRBV6-3 to TRBJ1-2, with TRBD1 matching 9 bases. The CDR3 spans 15 residues. The V gene's germline CDR1 is MNHEY and CDR2 SVGEGT. The CDR3 bases are TGTACCAGCAGTTACACGGGGACAGGGATCTATGGCTACACCTTC. This sequence encodes CTSSYTGTGIYGYTF.

Note on this clonotype: An end of the junction differs from the germline gene, which may be a read error. The chain uses TRBV30 and TRBJ2-7; D is undetermined. CDR1 is GTSNPN and CDR2 is SVGIG in the germline V gene (reference sequence). The CDR3 has 12 amino acids. The CDR3 bases are TGTGCCTGGAGTGTAGGTTCGGCCGAGGCGGAGTTC. Amino acids: CAWSVGSAEAEF. The full variable domain, in which reference TRBV30 and TRBJ2-7 provide the parts outside the CDR3, is SQTIHQWPATLVQPVGSPLSLECTVEGTSNPNLYWYRQAAGRGLQLLFYSVGIGQISSEVPQNLSASRPQDRQFILSSKKLLLSDSGFYLCAWSVGSAEAEFGPGTRLTVT.

There are a few counts of this clonotype. The rearrangement joins TRBV7-9 to TRBJ2-3, with 10 bases matching TRBD2. The V segment lost 6 bases and the J segment 3 bases; nucleotides outside the gene matches: 6. In germline, CDR1 is SEHNR, CDR2 FQNEAQ (reference sequence). The CDR3 runs 15 residues. This CDR3 is CASRERGGVTDTQYF. The CDR3 coding sequence is TGTGCCAGCAGAGAGCGGGGGGGCGTTACAGATACGCAGTATTTT.

This clonotype was detected only a few times. A clone one base away is much larger, so this may be a read error. The rearrangement uses TRBV2 and TRBJ2-4; D is possibly TRBD2 (6 bases). The CDR3 is 14 amino acids. V was trimmed by 6 bases and J by 15 bases, leaving 24 bases between them. Per the germline V gene, CDR1 is SNHLY and CDR2 is FYNNEI. CDR3 in amino acids: CASRTRGGAGGWYF. The CDR3 DNA sequence: TGTGCCAGCAGGACCCGAGGCGGGGCCGGGGGTTGGTACTTC.

The rearrangement uses TRBV7-9 and TRBJ2-7; possibly TRBD2 for D (5 bases). This CDR3 is 13 amino acids long. V lost 3 bases and J lost 6, with 12 bases in between. Looked up from germline, CDR1 is SEHNR and CDR2 is FQNEAQ (reference sequence). The CDR3 protein is CASSFRGSVEQYF. Here the CDR3 DNA reads TGTGCCAGCAGCTTCCGGGGAAGCGTCGAGCAGTACTTC.

The chain employs TRBV4-1 and TRBJ2-5; 8 nucleotides match TRBD1. The J call may be faulty, since TRBJ2-7 better matches the DNA end. Germline V gene data show CDR1 as MGHRA and CDR2 as YSYEKL. This CDR3 contains 17 residues. Here the CDR3 DNA reads TGCGCCAGCAGCCATGGACCCGGGACAGGAAATACCTACGAGCAGTACTTC. Its protein is CASSHGPGTGNTYEQYF.

The rearrangement links TRBV7-6 to TRBJ2-5, with 10 nucleotides matching TRBD2. CDR3 size: 16 residues. Trimming removed 1 base from V and 5 bases from J; junction bases left unmatched: 7. The germline V gene encodes CDR1 SGHVS and CDR2 FNYEAQ. The CDR3 DNA follows: TGTGCCAGCAGCTTAGAGGTAGCGGGGGGCCGGGAGACCCAGTACTTC. As protein: CASSLEVAGGRETQYF.

This clonotype was detected only once. The chain links TRBV6-1 to TRBJ2-7; D perhaps matches TRBD1 (6 bases). This CDR3 has 14 residues. Trimming left V 7 bases short and J 3 bases short, with 16 bases between. CDR1 and CDR2 (germline): MNHNS, SASEGT. CDR3: CASNIDRRSYEQYF. The CDR3 region has the DNA TGTGCCAGCAATATTGACAGGAGGAGCTACGAGCAGTACTTC.

The chain links TRBV7-3 to TRBJ2-5, with TRBD1 identical over 8 bases. J was trimmed by 2 bases and V by 3 bases; bases with no gene match: 5. The CDR3 is 15 amino acids. CDR1 is SGHTA and CDR2 is FQGTGA in the germline V gene. In DNA form, the CDR3 reads TGTGCCAGCAGCTTCTTCCAGGGGGCGCAAGAGACCCAGTACTTC. Its translation is CASSFFQGAQETQYF.

The chain carries TRBV14 and TRBJ1-6, with D unresolved. This CDR3 region has 13 residues. V lost 5 bases, J lost 6 bases, and 8 bases lay in between. Germline CDR1 is SGHDN and CDR2 is FVKESK. The DNA for the CDR3 is TGTGCCAGCAGCGGAATTCTTAATTCACCCCTCCACTTT. Amino acids: CASSGILNSPLHF.

This clonotype was detected many times. This may be a read error, as it is one base from a much larger clone. The rearrangement joins TRBV4-2 to TRBJ2-3; 9 nucleotides match TRBD2. The CDR3 is made up of 15 amino acids. V lost 0 bases to trimming and J lost 14 bases; unmatched junction nucleotides: 12. CDR1 and CDR2 (germline): LGHNA, YNFKEQ. CDR3 bases: TGTGCCAGCAGCCAAGATAGCGCCGGGACTAGCCCGCTGTATTTT. It codes for CASSQDSAGTSPLYF.

The chain combines TRBV5-1 with TRBJ2-6; 10 nucleotides line up with TRBD1. The CDR3 loop spans 20 amino acids. The trim removed 1 base at V and 4 bases at J, leaving 14 bases unmatched. Per germline, CDR1 SGHRS and CDR2 YFSETQ. The CDR3 loop is CASSLSYGQGVSWGANVLTF. In DNA form, the CDR3 reads TGCGCCAGCAGCTTGTCTTACGGACAGGGGGTTTCATGGGGGGCCAACGTCCTGACTTTC.

The CDR3 sequence: CASSRQPTNEKLFF. DNA for the CDR3: TGTGCCAGCAGCCGTCAGCCGACGAATGAAAAACTGTTTTTT. The chain has TRBV7-8 and TRBJ1-4; D is ambiguous. Germline assignment: CDR1 SGHVS and CDR2 FQNEAQ. The CDR3 length is 14 residues. V was clipped by 5 bases and J by 5 bases, with 12 bases between them.

This chain connects TRBV4-2 to TRBJ2-5; 9 bases align to TRBD2. TRBJ2-1 matches the DNA end more closely, so the J call is doubtful. The CDR3 has 18 residues. Germline V CDR1 and CDR2: LGHNA, YNFKEQ. The CDR3 is CASSQEVSTAGGQETQFF. Here the CDR3 DNA reads TGTGCCAGCAGCCAAGAAGTTTCCACGGCGGGGGGGCAAGAGACCCAGTTCTTC.

V usage is TRBV20-1 and J usage is TRBJ2-5, with 10 bases fitting TRBD2. The junction had 10 bases not matched to a gene; V was cut back by 6 bases and J by 3 bases. The V gene's germline CDR1 is DFQATT and CDR2 SNEGSKA (reference sequence). The CDR3 contains 15 residues. CDR3 sequence reads: CSAPRLAGLKETQYF. The CDR3 DNA reads TGCAGTGCCCCTCGACTAGCGGGTCTTAAAGAGACCCAGTACTTC.

This clonotype was counted many times. The rearrangement uses TRBV12-3 or TRBV12-4 and TRBJ1-1; D is unclear. The V and J ends lost 1 base and 1 base respectively, with 4 bases between them. The CDR3 is made up of 13 amino acids. In DNA form, the CDR3 reads TGTGCCAGCAGTTTAGGGAAGAACACTGAAGCTTTCTTT. Protein product: CASSLGKNTEAFF.